The 9 T cell receptor beta chains given below trace back to one sample, sequenced in a study of neurological immune-mediated disorders. Sample time point: longitudinal time-point 3. One entry per CDR3 protein, called by TCRdb with MiXCR from the 5' RACE reads. Of about 84,000 distinct CDR3 sequences in the sample, 4.3% were seen once. Material: PBMCs. The receptors come from an older woman with multiple sclerosis.

This clonotype was recorded many times. V is TRBV20-1 and J is TRBJ2-5; 8 nucleotides match TRBD2. The V gene's germline CDR1 is DFQATT and CDR2 SNEGSKA (reference sequence). Unmatched junction bases numbered 10, after V lost 7 bases and J lost 3 bases. The length of the CDR3 is 14 residues. The CDR3 region has the DNA TGCAGTGTTGATACGACTAGCGAAAAAGAGACCCAGTACTTC. This codes for CSVDTTSEKETQYF.

The table lists this clonotype with many counts. The rearrangement uses TRBV5-1 and TRBJ2-2, with D perhaps being TRBD1 or TRBD2 (6 bases each). V was shortened by 5 bases and J by 5 bases, with 13 bases between the two germline ends. The CDR3 is 14 residues long. From germline, CDR1 is SGHRS and CDR2 YFSETQ. The CDR3 DNA follows: TGCGCCAGCAGTCCGGGGGCCTCTACCGGGGAGCTGTTTTTT. This codes for CASSPGASTGELFF.

This clonotype was counted at least ten times. V usage is TRBV12-3 or TRBV12-4 and J usage is TRBJ1-5, with 9 bases identical to TRBD1. The CDR3 runs to 15 residues. The V and J ends lost 6 bases and 5 bases, in that order; junction bases with no gene match: 8. The CDR3 loop reads CASSPDRGEDQPQHF. Written as DNA, the CDR3 is TGTGCCAGCAGCCCAGACAGGGGGGAGGATCAGCCCCAGCATTTT.

The sample holds many counts of this clonotype. The CDR3 sequence: CASSLVSGPEQYF. Written as DNA, the CDR3 is TGTGCCAGCAGCTTAGTGTCCGGGCCCGAGCAGTACTTC. The chain combines TRBV7-2 with TRBJ2-7; D gene uncertain. Between the trimmed V and J ends, which lost 1 base and 6 bases, there was a span of 10 bases. The length of the CDR3 is 13 residues. From germline, CDR1 is SGHTA and CDR2 FQGNSA.

This clonotype was recorded many times. J is TRBJ2-7 and V is TRBV28; D uncertain. The germline CDR1 and CDR2 sequences are MDHEN and SYDVKM. Trimming shortened V by 3 bases and J by 0 bases, and 6 bases separated the two germline ends. The CDR3 spans 13 residues. The CDR3 loop is CASSLELSYEQYF. The CDR3 region has the DNA TGTGCCAGCAGTTTGGAGCTCTCCTACGAGCAGTACTTC.

This clonotype was recorded at least ten times. The chain carries TRBV6-1 and TRBJ2-3; the D gene is possibly TRBD2 (5 bases). V was shortened by 6 bases and J by 2 bases, with 15 bases between the two germline ends. Germline V gives CDR1 MNHNS, CDR2 SASEGT. CDR3 length equals 15 residues. In nucleotides, the CDR3 is TGTGCCAGCAGACCCCTAGCTTTCCTCACAGATACGCAGTATTTT. It specifies CASRPLAFLTDTQYF.

The sample holds many counts of this clonotype. The J gene is TRBJ2-7, the V gene TRBV24-1; 7 bases map to TRBD2. The V segment lost 1 base and the J segment 7 bases; nucleotides outside the gene matches: 3. The CDR3 has 13 amino acids. Looked up from germline, CDR1 is KGHDR and CDR2 is SFDVKD. This CDR3 reads CATSDLTGGEQYF. As DNA, the CDR3 is TGTGCCACCAGTGATTTAACGGGGGGTGAGCAGTACTTC.

This clonotype was recorded many times. V gene TRBV5-1 combines with J gene TRBJ2-7, with TRBD1 matching over 10 bases. CDR1 and CDR2 (germline): SGHRS, YFSETQ. The CDR3 is 15 residues long. The junction had 7 bases not matched to a gene; V was cut back by 3 bases and J by 4 bases. DNA of the CDR3: TGCGCCAGCAGCTGGACAGGGGGTAGTCGATACGAGCAGTACTTC. This sequence encodes CASSWTGGSRYEQYF.

This clonotype came up many times. The chain uses TRBV20-1 and TRBJ2-5; D assignment may be TRBD1 or TRBD2 (5 bases each). This CDR3 is 14 amino acids long. The V end lost 0 bases, the J end lost 1 base, and 9 bases lay between the germline ends. Looked up from germline, CDR1 is DFQATT and CDR2 is SNEGSKA (reference sequence). The DNA of the CDR3 is TGCAGTGCTAGAGATGGGACGGGCCAAGAGACCCAGTACTTC. This gives the protein CSARDGTGQETQYF.